These T cell receptor beta chains were read from a single sample in a study of T cell responses to AZD1222 COVID-19 vaccine. TCRdb's copy holds only in-frame clones and misses some; the assay was immunoSEQ multiplex PCR. The sample lists about 140,000 clones, approximately 93% occurring once. The sample here was peripheral blood, taken on day 0 of MenACWY control vaccination. The receptors originated from an adult in good health. Each CDR3 is given with its conserved first and last residue. The order of the fields is J gene, V gene, CDR3 protein.

j_call: TRBJ2-7
v_call: TRBV20-1
cdr3_aa: CSASLVYEQYF

j_call: TRBJ1-2
v_call: TRBV5-6
cdr3_aa: CASSLGRVSYGYTF

j_call: TRBJ2-7
v_call: TRBV28
cdr3_aa: CASSFSDSYEQYF

j_call: TRBJ1-2
v_call: TRBV7-2
cdr3_aa: CASRSKSQGTSGYTF

j_call: TRBJ2-7
v_call: TRBV5-1
cdr3_aa: CASSLSPSSTSYEQYF

j_call: TRBJ1-5
v_call: TRBV25-1
cdr3_aa: CASSDRAGSNQPQHF

j_call: TRBJ2-5
v_call: TRBV14
cdr3_aa: CASSQVLSGIQETQYF

j_call: TRBJ1-1
v_call: TRBV15
cdr3_aa: CATLGTGNTEAFF

j_call: TRBJ1-1
v_call: TRBV3-1/TRBV3-2
cdr3_aa: CASSPLYRGPAFF

j_call: TRBJ1-1
v_call: TRBV4-3
cdr3_aa: CASSQDIGVRAFF

j_call: TRBJ2-1
v_call: TRBV5-6
cdr3_aa: CASIPTGRLDEQFF

j_call: TRBJ1-2
v_call: TRBV4-3
cdr3_aa: CASSQDSLPEPYGYTF

j_call: TRBJ2-1
v_call: TRBV2
cdr3_aa: CASRRLAGSYNEQFF

j_call: TRBJ2-3
v_call: TRBV25-1
cdr3_aa: CASSSPKSADTQYF